The 3 T cell receptor beta chains given below trace back to one sample, sequenced in a study of blood T cell repertoires in COVID-19. The repertoire was sequenced with immunoSEQ multiplex PCR; TCRdb's copy has only in-frame clones and lacks some. This repertoire shows some 170,000 clones, over 80% found once; its top ten account for roughly 9.2%. The sample taken for sequencing was peripheral blood. The receptor source for this set is a woman of 80 years or more with active or convalescent COVID-19.

V usage is TRBV9 and J usage is TRBJ2-3, with 8 bases that match TRBD2. CDR1 and CDR2 (germline): SGDLS, YYNGEE. Trimming removed 0 bases from V and 4 bases from J; junction bases left unmatched: 4. The CDR3 runs 15 residues. CDR3 sequence: CASSVGGAGADTQYF. The CDR3 coding sequence is TGTGCCAGCAGCGTAGGTGGAGCGGGGGCAGATACGCAGTATTTT.

The chain joins TRBV5-5 to TRBJ2-1; D possibly corresponds to TRBD1 (5 bases). Germline CDR1 SGHKS, CDR2 YYEKEE (reference sequence). V was cut by 4 bases and J by 12 bases, with 11 bases left in between. This CDR3 spans 11 amino acids. The CDR3 protein is CASSLRETQFF. In nucleotides, the CDR3 is TGTGCCAGCAGCCTCAGGGAAACGCAGTTCTTC.

The V call is TRBV3-1 (or the pseudogene TRBV3-2), the J call TRBJ1-2; TRBD1 aligns across 10 bases. The V gene's germline CDR1 is LGHDT and CDR2 YNNKEL (reference sequence). V was clipped by 1 base and J by 8 bases; unmatched bases: 4. This CDR3 contains 14 residues. The CDR3 sequence is CASSQGDRGWGYTF. CDR3 nucleotides: TGTGCCAGCAGCCAAGGGGACAGGGGTTGGGGCTACACCTTC.